The 2 T cell receptor beta chains presented below share a single source sample, sequenced in a study of CXCR3-negative and CXCR3-positive naive CD8 T cells. What these receptors recognize is not known. Study-level findings and limits: Greater hydrophobicity was found in TRB CDR3s of CXCR3-positive naive cells than of CXCR3-negative naive cells.

UMI-labeled TRB cDNA libraries were prepared by 5' RACE. Reprocessing the 5' RACE reads, TCRdb reports a single entry for every CDR3 protein and omits DNA. The sample has some 140,000 distinct CDR3 sequences. Sequencing used naive CXCR3+ CD8+ T cells from blood. Noted subset: CD45RO-CCR7+CD27+CD95- naive CD8+ T cells expressing CXCR3 (TNR3+). The receptors stem from a human donor in good health. Some clones in this sample may be carry-over from other donors' samples.

This chain links TRBV30 with TRBJ1-5; TCRdb outputs TRBD1, but without DNA this stays unchecked. CDR1 GTSNPN and CDR2 SVGIG come from the germline V gene (reference sequence). This CDR3 has 15 residues. The CDR3 protein is CAWSDGTLGNQPQHF.

This chain connects TRBV29-1 to TRBJ2-7; the D gene TCRdb calls, TRBD1, cannot be checked with no DNA. Per the germline V gene, CDR1 is SQVTM and CDR2 is ANQGSEA. The CDR3 covers 13 residues. The CDR3 loop reads CSVEEARDYEQYF.